One and the same sample provided the 6 T cell receptor beta chains below, sequenced in a study of shared clonotypes between healthy human individuals. The naive CD8 fraction comprised CD45RO-negative cells positively selected for CCR7 and excluded terminally differentiated effector memory CD45RA+ cells. Some clones are missing from TCRdb's copy, which holds only in-frame ones; the method was immunoSEQ multiplex PCR. The sample contains around 2,000,000 clones, about 94% of which appear only once. Specimen: naive CD8+ T cells sorted from blood. The receptors were sampled from a man younger than 35 in good health.

V and J are TRBV28 and TRBJ2-5; possible D gene TRBD2, 6 bases. CDR3 length: 14 residues. Per the germline V gene, CDR1 is MDHEN and CDR2 is SYDVKM. The V end was cut by 4 bases, the J end by 4 bases, with 13 bases between. The CDR3 DNA sequence: TGTGCCAGCAGTTGGGGGGACGAGCGAGAGACCCAGTACTTC. Translating it yields CASSWGDERETQYF.

In regard to this clone: The junction and the germline gene differ at one end; a read error may be behind it. The chain links TRBV7-9 to TRBJ1-2; D perhaps matches TRBD1 (5 bases). CDR3 size: 11 residues. In germline, CDR1 is SEHNR, CDR2 FQNEAQ (reference sequence). The CDR3 region is CASSLLPGVSF. Written as DNA, the CDR3 is TGTGCCAGCAGCTTACTTCCGGGGGTATCCTTC. The whole variable domain, filled in from reference TRBV7-9 and TRBJ1-2, reads DTGVSQNPRHKITKRGQNVTFRCDPISEHNRLYWYRQTLGQGPEFLTYFQNEAQLEKSRLLSDRFSAERPKGSFSTLEIQRTEQGDSAMYLCASSLLPGVSFGSGTRLTVV.

The rearrangement links TRBV5-1 to TRBJ1-1, with D possibly being TRBD1 (6 bases). Germline-derived CDR1 and CDR2 are SGHRS and YFSETQ. The ends were cut back, 0 bases at V and 0 bases at J, with 15 bases in the middle. The CDR3 runs 17 residues. The CDR3 reads CASSLVWGLGMNTEAFF. DNA for the CDR3: TGCGCCAGCAGCTTGGTTTGGGGGCTGGGGATGAACACTGAAGCTTTCTTT. Based on the CDR3 plus reference TRBV5-1 and TRBJ1-1, the full variable domain is KAGVTQTPRYLIKTRGQQVTLSCSPISGHRSVSWYQQTPGQGLQFLFEYFSETQRNKGNFPGRFSGRQFSNSRSEMNVSTLELGDSALYLCASSLVWGLGMNTEAFFGQGTRLTVV.

The chain combines TRBV27 with TRBJ2-1; possible D gene TRBD2, 5 bases. From germline, CDR1 is MNHEY and CDR2 SMNVEV (reference sequence). V lost 5 bases, J lost 0 bases, and 14 bases lay in between. The CDR3 covers 16 residues. In nucleotides, the CDR3 is TGTGCCAGCAGTAGAGGGTACGAGAGCTCCTACAATGAGCAGTTCTTC. Protein: CASSRGYESSYNEQFF.

The rearrangement links TRBV6-1 to TRBJ1-4, with D perhaps TRBD1 (5 bases). Trimming took off 8 bases at V and 7 bases at J, with 20 bases between the two ends. This CDR3 spans 15 amino acids. CDR1 is MNHNS and CDR2 is SASEGT in the germline V gene. The CDR3 sequence is CASGGGSLVREKLFF. The CDR3 nucleotides read TGTGCCAGCGGGGGGGGTTCCCTGGTGCGTGAAAAACTGTTTTTT.

As concerns this clone: The same CDR3 also results from other DNA sequences found in this sample. This rearrangement joins TRBV7-9 to TRBJ2-3, with 14 bases lining up with TRBD2. Germline V lookup: CDR1 SEHNR, CDR2 FQNEAQ (reference sequence). Unmatched junction bases numbered 4, after V lost 5 bases and J lost 3 bases. This CDR3 region has 16 residues. The CDR3 DNA reads as TGTGCCAGCAGCCCAAGGACTAGCGGGAGGACAGATACGCAGTATTTT. Its translation is CASSPRTSGRTDTQYF.